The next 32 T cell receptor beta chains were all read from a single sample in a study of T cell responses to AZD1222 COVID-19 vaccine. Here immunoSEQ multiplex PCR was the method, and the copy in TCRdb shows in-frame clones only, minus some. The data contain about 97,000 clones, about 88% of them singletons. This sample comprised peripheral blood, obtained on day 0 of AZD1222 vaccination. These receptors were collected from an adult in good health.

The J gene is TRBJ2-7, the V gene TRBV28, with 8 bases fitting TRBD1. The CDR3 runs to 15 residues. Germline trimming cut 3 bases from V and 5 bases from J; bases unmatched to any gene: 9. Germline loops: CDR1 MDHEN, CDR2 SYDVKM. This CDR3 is CASSLRAGGKDEQYF. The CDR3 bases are TGTGCCAGCAGTTTGCGGGCAGGGGGCAAGGACGAGCAGTACTTC.

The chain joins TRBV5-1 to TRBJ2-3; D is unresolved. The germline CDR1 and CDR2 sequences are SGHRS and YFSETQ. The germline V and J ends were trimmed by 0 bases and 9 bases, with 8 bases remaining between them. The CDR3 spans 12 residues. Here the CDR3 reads CASSLDSQTQYF. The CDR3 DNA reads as TGCGCCAGCAGCTTGGACAGTCAGACGCAGTATTTT.

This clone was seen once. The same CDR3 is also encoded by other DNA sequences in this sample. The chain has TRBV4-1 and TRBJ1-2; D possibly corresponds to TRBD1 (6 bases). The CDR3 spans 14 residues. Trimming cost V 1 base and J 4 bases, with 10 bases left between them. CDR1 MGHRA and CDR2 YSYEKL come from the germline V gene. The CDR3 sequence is CASSQGQGTYGYTF. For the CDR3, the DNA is TGCGCCAGCAGCCAAGGGCAGGGGACCTATGGCTACACCTTC.

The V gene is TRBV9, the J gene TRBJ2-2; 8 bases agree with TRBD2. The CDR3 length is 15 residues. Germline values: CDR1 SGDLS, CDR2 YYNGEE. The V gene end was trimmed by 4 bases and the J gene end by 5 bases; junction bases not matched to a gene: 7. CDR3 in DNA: TGTGCCAGCAGCCCCCGGGGGGGTCGAACCGGGGAGCTGTTTTTT. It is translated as CASSPRGGRTGELFF. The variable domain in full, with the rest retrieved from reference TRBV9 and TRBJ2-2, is DSGVTQTPKHLITATGQRVTLRCSPRSGDLSVYWYQQSLDQGLQFLIQYYNGEERAKGNILERFSAQQFPDLHSELNLSSLELGDSALYFCASSPRGGRTGELFFGEGSRLTVL.

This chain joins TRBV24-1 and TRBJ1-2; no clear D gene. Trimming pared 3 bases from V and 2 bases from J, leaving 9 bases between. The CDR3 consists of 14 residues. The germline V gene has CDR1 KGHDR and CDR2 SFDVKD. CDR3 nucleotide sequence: TGTGCCACCAGTGATCCCACTTGGAACTATGGCTACACCTTC. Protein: CATSDPTWNYGYTF.

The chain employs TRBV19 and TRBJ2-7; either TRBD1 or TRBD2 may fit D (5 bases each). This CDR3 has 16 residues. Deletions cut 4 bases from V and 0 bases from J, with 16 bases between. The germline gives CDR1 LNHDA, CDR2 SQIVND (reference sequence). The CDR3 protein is CASSKVTAGASYEQYF. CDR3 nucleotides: TGTGCCAGTAGTAAGGTTACAGCCGGGGCCTCCTACGAGCAGTACTTC.

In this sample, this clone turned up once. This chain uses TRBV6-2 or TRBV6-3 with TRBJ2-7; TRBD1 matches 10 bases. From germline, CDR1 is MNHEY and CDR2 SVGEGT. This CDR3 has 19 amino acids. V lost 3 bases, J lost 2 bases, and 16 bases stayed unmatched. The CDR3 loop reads CASSYAYRVWDRGTYEQYF. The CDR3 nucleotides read TGTGCCAGCAGTTATGCTTACCGAGTCTGGGACAGGGGAACCTACGAGCAGTACTTC.

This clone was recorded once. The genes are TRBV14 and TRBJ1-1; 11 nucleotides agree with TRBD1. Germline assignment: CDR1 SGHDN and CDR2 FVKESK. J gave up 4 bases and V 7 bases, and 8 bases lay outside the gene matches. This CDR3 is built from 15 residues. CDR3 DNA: TGTGCCAGCAAAAGGGACAGGGGGAGGATCACTGAAGCTTTCTTT. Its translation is CASKRDRGRITEAFF.

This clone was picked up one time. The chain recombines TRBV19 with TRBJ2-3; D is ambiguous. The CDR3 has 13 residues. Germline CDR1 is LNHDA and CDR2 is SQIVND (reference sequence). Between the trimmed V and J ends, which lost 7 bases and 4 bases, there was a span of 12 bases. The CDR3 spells CASNIRAADTQYF. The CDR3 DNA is TGTGCCAGTAATATTCGCGCCGCAGATACGCAGTATTTT.

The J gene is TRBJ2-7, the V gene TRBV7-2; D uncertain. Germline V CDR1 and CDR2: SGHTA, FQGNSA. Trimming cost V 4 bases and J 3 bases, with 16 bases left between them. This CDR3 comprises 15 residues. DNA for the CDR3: TGTGCCAGCAGCTCCGGTGAGCCATACAACTACGAGCAGTACTTC. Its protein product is CASSSGEPYNYEQYF.

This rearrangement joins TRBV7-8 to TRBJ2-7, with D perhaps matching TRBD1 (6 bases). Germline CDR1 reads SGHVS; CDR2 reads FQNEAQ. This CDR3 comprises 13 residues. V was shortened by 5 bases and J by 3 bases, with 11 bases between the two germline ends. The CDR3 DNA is TGTGCCAGCAGCGTGGGACAAAGCTACGAGCAGTACTTC. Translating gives CASSVGQSYEQYF.

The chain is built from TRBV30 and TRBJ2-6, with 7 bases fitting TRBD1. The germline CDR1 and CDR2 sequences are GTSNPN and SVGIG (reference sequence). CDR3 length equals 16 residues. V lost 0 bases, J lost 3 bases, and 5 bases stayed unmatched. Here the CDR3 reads CAWSVRGQDGANVLTF. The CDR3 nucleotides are TGTGCCTGGAGTGTGAGGGGGCAGGATGGGGCCAACGTCCTGACTTTC.

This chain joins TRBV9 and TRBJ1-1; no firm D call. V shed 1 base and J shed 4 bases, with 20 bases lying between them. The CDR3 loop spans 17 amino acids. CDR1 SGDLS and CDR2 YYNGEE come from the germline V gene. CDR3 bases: TGTGCCAGCAGCGTAACTGAGGACCCCTACATGACCACTGAAGCTTTCTTT. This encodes CASSVTEDPYMTTEAFF.

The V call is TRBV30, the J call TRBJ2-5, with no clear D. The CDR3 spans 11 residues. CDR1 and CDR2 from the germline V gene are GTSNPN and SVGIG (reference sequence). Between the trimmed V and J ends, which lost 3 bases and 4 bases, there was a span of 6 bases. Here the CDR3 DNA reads TGTGCCTGGAGCCAGACAGAGACCCAGTACTTC. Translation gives CAWSQTETQYF. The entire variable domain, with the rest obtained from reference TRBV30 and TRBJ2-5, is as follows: SQTIHQWPATLVQPVGSPLSLECTVEGTSNPNLYWYRQAAGRGLQLLFYSVGIGQISSEVPQNLSASRPQDRQFILSSKKLLLSDSGFYLCAWSQTETQYFGPGTRLLVL.

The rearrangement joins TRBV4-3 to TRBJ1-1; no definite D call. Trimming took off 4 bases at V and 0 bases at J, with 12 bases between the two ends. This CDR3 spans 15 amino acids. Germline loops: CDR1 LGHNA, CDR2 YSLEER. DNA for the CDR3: TGCGCCAGCAGCCCCCGTTGGGGTATGAACACTGAAGCTTTCTTT. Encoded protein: CASSPRWGMNTEAFF.

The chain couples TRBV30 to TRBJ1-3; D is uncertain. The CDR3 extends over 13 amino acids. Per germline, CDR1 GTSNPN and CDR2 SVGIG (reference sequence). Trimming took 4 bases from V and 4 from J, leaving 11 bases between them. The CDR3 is CAWNKEWGNTIYF. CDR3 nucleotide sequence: TGTGCCTGGAATAAGGAATGGGGAAACACCATATATTTT.

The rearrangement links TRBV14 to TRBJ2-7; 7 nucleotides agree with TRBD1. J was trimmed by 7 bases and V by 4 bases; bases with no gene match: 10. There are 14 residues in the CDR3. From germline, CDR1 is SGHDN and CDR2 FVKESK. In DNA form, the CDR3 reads TGTGCCAGCAGCCGCCTGGGACAGCCTAAAGAGCAGTACTTC. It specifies CASSRLGQPKEQYF.

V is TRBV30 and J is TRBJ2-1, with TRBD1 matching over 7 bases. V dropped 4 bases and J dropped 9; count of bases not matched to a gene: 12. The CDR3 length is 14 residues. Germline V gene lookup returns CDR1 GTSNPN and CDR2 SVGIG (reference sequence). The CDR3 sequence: CAWTHGQASGEQFF. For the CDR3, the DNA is TGTGCCTGGACTCACGGACAGGCTAGTGGTGAGCAGTTCTTC.

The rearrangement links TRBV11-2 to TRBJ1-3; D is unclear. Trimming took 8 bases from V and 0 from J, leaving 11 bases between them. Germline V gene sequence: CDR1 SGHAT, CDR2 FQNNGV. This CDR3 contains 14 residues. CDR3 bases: TGTGCCAGCGGTAGGGCATCCTCTGGAAACACCATATATTTT. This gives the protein CASGRASSGNTIYF.

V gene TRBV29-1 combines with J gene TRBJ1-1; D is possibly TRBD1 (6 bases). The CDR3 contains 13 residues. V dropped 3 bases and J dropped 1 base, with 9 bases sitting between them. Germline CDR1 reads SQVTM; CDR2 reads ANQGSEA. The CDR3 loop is CSVDGGRNTEAFF. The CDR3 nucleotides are TGCAGCGTTGACGGGGGGCGGAACACTGAAGCTTTCTTT.

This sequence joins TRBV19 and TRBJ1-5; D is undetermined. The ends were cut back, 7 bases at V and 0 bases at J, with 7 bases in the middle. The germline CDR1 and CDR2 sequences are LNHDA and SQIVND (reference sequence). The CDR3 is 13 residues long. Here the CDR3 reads CASKKGSNQPQHF. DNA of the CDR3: TGTGCCAGTAAAAAAGGTAGCAATCAGCCCCAGCATTTT.

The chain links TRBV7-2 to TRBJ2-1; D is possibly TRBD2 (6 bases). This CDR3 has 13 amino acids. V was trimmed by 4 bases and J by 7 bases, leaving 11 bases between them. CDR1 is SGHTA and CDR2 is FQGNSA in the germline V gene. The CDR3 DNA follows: TGTGCCAGCAGCTACCGGGACTTAAATGAGCAGTTCTTC. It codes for CASSYRDLNEQFF. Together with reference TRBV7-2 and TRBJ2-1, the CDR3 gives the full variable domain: GAGVSQSPSNKVTEKGKDVELRCDPISGHTALYWYRQSLGQGLEFLIYFQGNSAPDKSGLPSDRFSAERTGGSVSTLTIQRTQQEDSAVYLCASSYRDLNEQFFGPGTRLTVL.

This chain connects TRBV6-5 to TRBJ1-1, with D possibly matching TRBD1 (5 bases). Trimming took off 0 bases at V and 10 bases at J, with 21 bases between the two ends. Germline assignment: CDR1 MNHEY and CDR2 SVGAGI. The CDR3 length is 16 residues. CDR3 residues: CASSYSAAGLLNAAFF. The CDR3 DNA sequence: TGTGCCAGCAGTTACTCAGCGGCAGGGTTGTTAAATGCAGCTTTCTTT.

The DNA for the CDR3 is TGTGCCAGCAGCTTCGGCGCTTTTGGTACCCAGTACTTC. Its protein is CASSFGAFGTQYF. The gene calls are TRBV7-2 and TRBJ2-5; D remains ambiguous. From germline, CDR1 is SGHTA and CDR2 FQGNSA. V lost 3 bases to trimming and J lost 8 bases, with 13 bases between them. CDR3 size: 13 residues.

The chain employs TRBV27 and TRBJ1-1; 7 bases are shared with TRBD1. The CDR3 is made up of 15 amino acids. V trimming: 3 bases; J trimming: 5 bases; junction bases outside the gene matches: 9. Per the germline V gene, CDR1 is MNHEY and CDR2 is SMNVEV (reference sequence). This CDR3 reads CASSFLQGEYTEAFF. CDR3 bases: TGTGCCAGCAGTTTTCTCCAGGGGGAATATACTGAAGCTTTCTTT.

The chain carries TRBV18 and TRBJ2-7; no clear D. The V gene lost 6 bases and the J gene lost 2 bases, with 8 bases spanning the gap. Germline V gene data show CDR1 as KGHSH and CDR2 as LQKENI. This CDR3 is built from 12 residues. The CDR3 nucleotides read TGTGCCAGCTCGGGATTAGCCTACGAGCAGTACTTC. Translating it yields CASSGLAYEQYF. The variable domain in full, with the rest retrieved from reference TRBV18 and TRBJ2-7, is NAGVMQNPRHLVRRRGQEARLRCSPMKGHSHVYWYRQLPEEGLKFMVYLQKENIIDESGMPKERFSAEFPKEGPSILRIQQVVRGDSAAYFCASSGLAYEQYFGPGTRLTVT.

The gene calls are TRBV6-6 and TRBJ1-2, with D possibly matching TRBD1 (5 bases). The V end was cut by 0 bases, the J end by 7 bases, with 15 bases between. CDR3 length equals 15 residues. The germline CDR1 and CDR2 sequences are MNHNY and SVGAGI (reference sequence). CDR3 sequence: CASSYSEGRLFGYTF. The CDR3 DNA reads TGTGCCAGCAGTTACTCGGAGGGGCGGTTATTTGGCTACACCTTC.

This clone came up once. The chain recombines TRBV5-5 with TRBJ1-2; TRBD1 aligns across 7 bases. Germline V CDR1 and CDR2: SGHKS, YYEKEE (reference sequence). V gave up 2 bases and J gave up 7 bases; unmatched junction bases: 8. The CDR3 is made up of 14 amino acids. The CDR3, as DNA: TGTGCCAGCAGCTTTTCTTCAGGGGGAGGTGGCTACACCTTC. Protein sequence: CASSFSSGGGGYTF.

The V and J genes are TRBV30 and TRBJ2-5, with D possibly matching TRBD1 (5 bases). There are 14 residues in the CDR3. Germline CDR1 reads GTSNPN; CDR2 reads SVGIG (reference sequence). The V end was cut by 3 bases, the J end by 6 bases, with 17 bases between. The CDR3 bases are TGTGCCTGGAGCCCCCCGGGCAGGGAAAAGACCCAGTACTTC. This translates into CAWSPPGREKTQYF.

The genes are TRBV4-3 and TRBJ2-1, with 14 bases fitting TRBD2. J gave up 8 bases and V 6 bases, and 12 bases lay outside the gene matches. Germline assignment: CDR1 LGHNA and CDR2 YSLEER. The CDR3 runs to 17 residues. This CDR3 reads CASSHGLAGGPGDEQFF. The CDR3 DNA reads TGCGCCAGCAGTCACGGACTAGCGGGGGGTCCCGGGGATGAGCAGTTCTTC.

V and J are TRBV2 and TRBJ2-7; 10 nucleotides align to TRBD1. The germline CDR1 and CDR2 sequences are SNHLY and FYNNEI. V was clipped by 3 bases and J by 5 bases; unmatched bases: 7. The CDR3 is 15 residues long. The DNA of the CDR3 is TGTGCCAGCAGTGACCCCGGGACAGGGGTAAACGAGCAGTACTTC. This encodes CASSDPGTGVNEQYF.

In DNA form, the CDR3 reads TGTGCCAGCAGCCAAGGTCTGTTAGCAGGGGGTAAGACCGGGGAGCTGTTTTTT. Translated, it gives CASSQGLLAGGKTGELFF. The chain joins TRBV3-1 (or the pseudogene TRBV3-2) to TRBJ2-2, with 7 bases matching TRBD1. The J segment lost 5 bases and the V segment lost 1 base, leaving 13 bases of the junction unmatched. The CDR3 loop spans 18 amino acids. Germline-derived CDR1 and CDR2 are LGHDT and YNNKEL (reference sequence).